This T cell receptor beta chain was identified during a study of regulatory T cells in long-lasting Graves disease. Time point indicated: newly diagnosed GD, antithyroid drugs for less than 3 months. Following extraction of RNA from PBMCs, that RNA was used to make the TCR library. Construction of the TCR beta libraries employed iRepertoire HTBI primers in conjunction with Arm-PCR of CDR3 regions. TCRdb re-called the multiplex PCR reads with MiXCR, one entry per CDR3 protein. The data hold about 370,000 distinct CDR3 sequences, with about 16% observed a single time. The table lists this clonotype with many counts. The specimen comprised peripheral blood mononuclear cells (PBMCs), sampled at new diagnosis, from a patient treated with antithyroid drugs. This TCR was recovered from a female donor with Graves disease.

CDR3 sequence: CSARLGQSREKLFF. CDR3 bases: TGCAGTGCTAGACTGGGACAGAGCCGTGAAAAACTGTTTTTT. This chain links TRBV20-1 with TRBJ1-4; 7 positions agree with TRBD1. The CDR3 length is 14 residues. Germline CDR1 DFQATT, CDR2 SNEGSKA (reference sequence). V was clipped by 2 bases and J by 7 bases; unmatched bases: 7.